This T cell receptor (beta chain) was identified in a study of blood T cell repertoires in COVID-19. Study-wide context: Sites in the United States, Italy and Spain provided acute and convalescent COVID-19 samples. From T cells, B-cell-depleted T cells, or PBMCs came the material, which was cDNA or gDNA.

CDR1 and CDR2 (germline): SEHNR, FQNEAQ (reference sequence). This CDR3 has 13 amino acids. V lost 5 bases and J 3 bases, leaving 10 bases between the germline ends. Original analysis: Amplification with reference gene primers provided the estimates of nucleated cell counts. Repertoires were generated with immunoSEQ multiplex PCR, while TCRdb's copy carries only in-frame clones and drops some. V and J calls and clone size are those listed in that table; D and trimming were worked out from the DNA. Of almost 50,000 clones in the sample, about nine tenths were seen once. This clonotype was sampled from a human donor in a cohort sampled during active COVID-19. Sequenced: peripheral blood. The chain joins TRBV7-9 to TRBJ1-2; D is uncertain. The DNA for the CDR3 is TGTGCCAGCAGCCGAGGGCAGGACTATGGCTACACCTTC. Translating gives CASSRGQDYGYTF.